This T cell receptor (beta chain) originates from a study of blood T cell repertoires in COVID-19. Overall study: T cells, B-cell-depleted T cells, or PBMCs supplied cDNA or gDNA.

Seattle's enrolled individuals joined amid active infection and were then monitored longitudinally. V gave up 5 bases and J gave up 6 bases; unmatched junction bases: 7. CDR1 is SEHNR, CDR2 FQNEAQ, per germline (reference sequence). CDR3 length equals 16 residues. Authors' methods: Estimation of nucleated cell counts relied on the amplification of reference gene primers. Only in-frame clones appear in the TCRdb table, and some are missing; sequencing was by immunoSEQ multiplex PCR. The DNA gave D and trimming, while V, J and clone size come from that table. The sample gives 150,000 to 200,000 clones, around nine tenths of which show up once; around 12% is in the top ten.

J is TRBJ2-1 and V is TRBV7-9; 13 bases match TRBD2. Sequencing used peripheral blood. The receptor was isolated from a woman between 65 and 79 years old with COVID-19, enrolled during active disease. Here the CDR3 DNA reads TGTGCCAGCAGCGCACGACTAGCGGGAGGCCCCAATGAGCAGTTCTTC. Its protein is CASSARLAGGPNEQFF.